What follows are 21 T cell receptor beta chains derived from one specimen sequenced in a study of cytomegalovirus exposure and HLA in healthy donors. The PCR had 60 Vbeta and 13 Jbeta primers. Sequenced by immunoSEQ multiplex PCR; TCRdb stores in-frame clones only, minus some. This sample has about 94,000 clones; around 80% occur once, and the top ten carry under 0.8%. Sequences were obtained from PBMCs. These TCRs come from a woman aged 60-75 years in good health and CMV-seronegative.

CDR3 amino acids: CASSYSRVLSYEQYF. The CDR3 DNA reads as TGTGCCAGCAGTTACTCGAGAGTCTTGTCCTACGAGCAGTACTTC. This sequence joins TRBV6-5 and TRBJ2-7; D not certain. The CDR3 length is 15 residues. With 0 bases removed from V and 1 base from J, the gap between germline ends came to 10 bases. CDR1 and CDR2 from the germline V gene are MNHEY and SVGAGI.

The gene calls are TRBV7-2 and TRBJ1-5; a possible D gene is TRBD1 (6 bases). The germline V gene has CDR1 SGHTA and CDR2 FQGNSA. Deletions cut 1 base from V and 0 bases from J, with 10 bases between. The CDR3 has 16 amino acids. CDR3 amino acids: CASSLVATGSNQPQHF. CDR3 coding DNA: TGTGCCAGCAGCTTAGTCGCGACAGGTAGCAATCAGCCCCAGCATTTT.

This chain uses TRBV7-2 with TRBJ2-5; 10 positions agree with TRBD2. CDR3 length: 15 residues. V was clipped by 5 bases and J by 6 bases; unmatched bases: 9. Germline V gene data show CDR1 as SGHTA and CDR2 as FQGNSA. CDR3 residues: CASSPSGGARKTQYF. DNA of the CDR3: TGTGCCAGCAGCCCCAGCGGGGGGGCACGGAAGACCCAGTACTTC.

CDR3 bases: TGTGCCTGGGTAAGACAGGGGGCCACTGAAGCTTTCTTT. This sequence encodes CAWVRQGATEAFF. The chain uses TRBV30 and TRBJ1-1, with TRBD1 identical over 10 bases. The J segment lost 4 bases and the V segment lost 5 bases, leaving 4 bases of the junction unmatched. The CDR3 length is 13 residues. The V gene's germline CDR1 is GTSNPN and CDR2 SVGIG (reference sequence).

The V gene is TRBV28, the J gene TRBJ2-7, with TRBD2 identical over 9 bases. V shed 2 bases and J 4 bases; nucleotides not matched to a gene: 6. This CDR3 comprises 15 residues. Germline loops: CDR1 MDHEN, CDR2 SYDVKM. CDR3 region: CASSLVAGGAYEQYF. The CDR3 nucleotides read TGTGCCAGCAGTTTAGTCGCGGGAGGGGCGTACGAGCAGTACTTC.

This clone has just a few counts. J is TRBJ2-3 and V is TRBV6-6; D gene unclear. V lost 8 bases and J lost 6, with 18 bases in between. CDR1 is MNHNY and CDR2 is SVGAGI in the germline V gene (reference sequence). The CDR3 is 14 residues long. The CDR3 DNA reads as TGTGCCAGCTATGGTTTTGTCGGTACGGATACGCAGTATTTT. This translates into CASYGFVGTDTQYF.

This clone occurred a few times. In nucleotides, the CDR3 is TGCGCCAGCAGCCAGGACTGGCGGGGGGACACAGATACGCAGTATTTT. Translated: CASSQDWRGDTDTQYF. The chain carries TRBV4-3 and TRBJ2-3, with TRBD2 matching 8 bases. Trimming took 3 bases from V and 2 from J; bases not matched to a gene: 7. The CDR3 has 16 residues. Looked up from germline, CDR1 is LGHNA and CDR2 is YSLEER.

The V and J genes are TRBV7-8 and TRBJ1-6, with TRBD1 matching over 9 bases. This CDR3 contains 16 residues. Losses at the gene ends were 5 bases for V and 7 bases for J; bases not matched to a gene: 9. CDR1 is SGHVS and CDR2 is FQNEAQ in the germline V gene. In DNA, the CDR3 is TGTGCCAGCAGCCCCCTGGGACAGGGATTGAATTCACCCCTCCACTTT. Encoded protein: CASSPLGQGLNSPLHF. The variable domain in full, completed from reference TRBV7-8 and TRBJ1-6, reads GAGVSQSPRYKVAKRGQDVALRCDPISGHVSLFWYQQALGQGPEFLTYFQNEAQLDKSGLPSDRFFAERPEGSVSTLKIQRTQQEDSAVYLCASSPLGQGLNSPLHFGNGTRLTVT.

CDR3 region: CASSDRVAGELFF. In nucleotides, the CDR3 is TGTGCCAGCAGTGACAGGGTGGCCGGGGAGCTGTTTTTT. V and J are TRBV25-1 and TRBJ2-2; tentative D call: TRBD1 (5 bases). V lost 3 bases and J 6 bases, leaving 8 bases between the germline ends. CDR1 MGHDK and CDR2 SYGVNS come from the germline V gene. The CDR3 is 13 residues long.

This rearrangement joins TRBV28 to TRBJ2-5; no reliable D call. V lost 5 bases and J lost 2, with 3 bases in between. From germline, CDR1 is MDHEN and CDR2 SYDVKM. The CDR3 is made up of 11 amino acids. The CDR3 sequence is CASSTQETQYF. In DNA form, the CDR3 reads TGTGCCAGCAGTACTCAAGAGACCCAGTACTTC.

V usage is TRBV27 and J usage is TRBJ2-1; the D is unclear. The CDR3 totals 13 residues. Trimming stripped 1 base from V and 11 bases from J, with 12 bases between. The germline V gene has CDR1 MNHEY and CDR2 SMNVEV (reference sequence). CDR3: CASSLLGAEKQFF. In nucleotides, the CDR3 is TGTGCCAGCAGTTTATTGGGTGCGGAAAAGCAGTTCTTC.

This clone appeared once. This CDR3 is CASSEGRGQDEQYF. The CDR3 region has the DNA TGTGCCAGCAGTGAGGGCAGGGGGCAGGACGAGCAGTACTTC. The J gene is TRBJ2-5, the V gene TRBV2; TRBD1 matches at 8 bases. The DNA end is a closer match to TRBJ2-7, so the J assignment may be wrong. CDR1 and CDR2 (germline): SNHLY, FYNNEI. This CDR3 is 14 amino acids long.

The CDR3 region is CASSLSSGSYEQYF. The CDR3 DNA reads TGTGCCAGCAGTTTATCTAGCGGGAGTTACGAGCAGTACTTC. V gene TRBV28 combines with J gene TRBJ2-7, with TRBD2 matching 10 bases. CDR3 length: 14 amino acids. V dropped 1 base and J dropped 4; count of bases not matched to a gene: 1. Germline assignment: CDR1 MDHEN and CDR2 SYDVKM.

The chain has TRBV7-2 and TRBJ2-3; 7 bases are a match to TRBD2. Germline CDR1 reads SGHTA; CDR2 reads FQGNSA. V dropped 1 base and J dropped 4; count of bases not matched to a gene: 11. The CDR3 runs 17 residues. The CDR3 loop is CASSLVPGGSPADTQYF. In DNA, the CDR3 is TGTGCCAGCAGCTTAGTCCCGGGAGGTAGCCCCGCAGATACGCAGTATTTT.

The chain uses TRBV28 and TRBJ1-1; D call uncertain. Trimming stripped 6 bases from V and 1 base from J, with 9 bases between. Germline loops: CDR1 MDHEN, CDR2 SYDVKM. This CDR3 has 13 residues. The chain's CDR3 is CASSTIQNTEAFF. The CDR3 DNA follows: TGTGCCAGCAGCACCATACAGAACACTGAAGCTTTCTTT.

This clone showed up just once. V gene TRBV6-1 combines with J gene TRBJ2-5; TRBD1 matches 7 bases. The germline V gene encodes CDR1 MNHNS and CDR2 SASEGT. This CDR3 has 13 residues. V lost 5 bases to trimming and J lost 4 bases; unmatched junction nucleotides: 4. CDR3 residues: CASSRAGGETQYF. For the CDR3, the DNA is TGTGCCAGCAGTCGGGCAGGGGGAGAGACCCAGTACTTC.

This clone was seen only a few times. The chain carries TRBV7-9 and TRBJ1-3; 8 nucleotides match TRBD1. CDR3 length: 15 amino acids. Germline-derived CDR1 and CDR2 are SEHNR and FQNEAQ (reference sequence). The V gene end was trimmed by 1 base and the J gene end by 8 bases; junction bases not matched to a gene: 7. CDR3 DNA sequence: TGTGCCAGCAGCTTAGGAGGTGGGACAGGTGACACCATATATTTT. Translating gives CASSLGGGTGDTIYF. Based on the CDR3 plus reference TRBV7-9 and TRBJ1-3, the full variable domain is DTGVSQNPRHKITKRGQNVTFRCDPISEHNRLYWYRQTLGQGPEFLTYFQNEAQLEKSRLLSDRFSAERPKGSFSTLEIQRTEQGDSAMYLCASSLGGGTGDTIYFGEGSWLTVV.

The CDR3 sequence: CASKNRVDEQFF. The CDR3 DNA sequence: TGTGCCAGCAAAAACAGAGTCGATGAGCAGTTCTTC. This rearrangement joins TRBV7-9 to TRBJ2-1; D call uncertain. V lost 7 bases, J lost 8 bases, and 12 bases lay in between. CDR3 size: 12 residues. Germline CDR1 SEHNR, CDR2 FQNEAQ (reference sequence).

The J gene is TRBJ2-2, the V gene TRBV10-2; unclear D gene. This CDR3 comprises 15 residues. Germline V lookup: CDR1 WSHSY, CDR2 SAAADI. The V end lost 5 bases, the J end lost 5 bases, and 15 bases lay between the germline ends. The CDR3 coding sequence is TGCGCCAGCAGTCAGTTGAACGAGTGGACCGGGGAGCTGTTTTTT. Translating gives CASSQLNEWTGELFF.

Details on this clone: One end of the junction varies from germline; a read error may be responsible. The chain is built from TRBV30 and TRBJ1-1; possible D gene TRBD1, 6 bases. This CDR3 contains 17 residues. The germline gives CDR1 GTSNPN, CDR2 SVGIG (reference sequence). The DNA of the CDR3 is TGTGCCTGGGGGTCGCGGGGGCGAGGGTTTATGAACGCTGAAGCTTTCTTT. It specifies CAWGSRGRGFMNAEAFF.

V is TRBV4-3 and J is TRBJ2-7, with a possible D match to TRBD2 (6 bases). Germline CDR1 LGHNA, CDR2 YSLEER. The V and J ends lost 1 base and 4 bases respectively, with 14 bases between them. The CDR3 extends over 15 amino acids. DNA for the CDR3: TGCGCCAGCAGCCAAGGATCGGGGGTGGCGTACGAGCAGTACTTC. Amino acids: CASSQGSGVAYEQYF.